This T cell receptor beta chain was sequenced in a study of cytomegalovirus exposure and HLA in healthy donors. General study results and limits: Most observed TCR sequences were rare, whereas some public TCRs were detected in many donors. Reportedly, TCR beta sequences accurately predicted HLA-A and HLA-B alleles in most subjects. Analyzed later, association rates of TCRs varied across HLA loci, with DRB1 most and HLA-C fewest. Productive status was seen about 90% or about 30% of the time for most TCR beta V segments in an earlier analysis.

About this clone itself: Its matching antigen is unknown.

Primers for the PCR totalled 60 Vbeta and 13 Jbeta. Data came from immunoSEQ multiplex PCR; TCRdb stores just in-frame clones and leaves some out. The data hold around 100,000 clones, with around 80% observed a single time. This CDR3 spans 17 amino acids. V was clipped by 2 bases and J by 10 bases; unmatched bases: 16. Germline V gives CDR1 MGHRA, CDR2 YSYEKL. The receptor was derived from a male donor in good health and CMV-seropositive. Sequences were obtained from PBMCs. The rearrangement uses TRBV4-1 and TRBJ1-4, with 7 bases lining up with TRBD1. This chain's CDR3 is CASSQPSVRDSRGKLFF. In DNA form, the CDR3 reads TGCGCCAGCAGCCAACCCTCGGTTCGGGACAGCCGGGGAAAACTGTTTTTT.